This T cell receptor beta chain is drawn from a study of HIV-infected children after antiretroviral therapy interruption. Study-wide context: Interruption group median age 9.5 years; continuous group 7 to 8 years. Interruption-arm samples span weeks 0, 12, interruption end (24 or 48), and about 3 years post-study.

Unmatched junction bases numbered 7, after V lost 3 bases and J lost 5 bases. The length of the CDR3 is 14 residues. CDR1 is SGHDT and CDR2 is YYEEEE in the germline V gene. This clonotype appeared many times. Unique molecular identifiers were included in an RNA-based 3' RACE TCR library. TCRdb itself ran the 3' RACE reads through MiXCR, one entry per CDR3 protein. The sample records approximately 96,000 distinct CDR3 sequences, about 6.3% being singletons. Treatment indicated: PENTA 11 planned treatment interruption arm or continuous ART arm. Naive CD4+ CD45RA+ CD45RO- T cells were FACS-sorted from thawed PBMCs.

This receptor was obtained from a pool of human donors with HIV. The chain combines TRBV5-6 with TRBJ2-5; 7 nucleotides align to TRBD2. The sequenced sample was CD45RA+ CD4+ T cells from PBMCs, pooled from several time points, obtained from a donor given antiretroviral therapy, either interrupted or continuous. The subset was: naive CD4+ CD45RA+ CD45RO- T cells. DNA for the CDR3: TGTGCCAGCAGCTCCTGGGGGGGATCTGAGACCCAGTACTTC. Translation: CASSSWGGSETQYF.